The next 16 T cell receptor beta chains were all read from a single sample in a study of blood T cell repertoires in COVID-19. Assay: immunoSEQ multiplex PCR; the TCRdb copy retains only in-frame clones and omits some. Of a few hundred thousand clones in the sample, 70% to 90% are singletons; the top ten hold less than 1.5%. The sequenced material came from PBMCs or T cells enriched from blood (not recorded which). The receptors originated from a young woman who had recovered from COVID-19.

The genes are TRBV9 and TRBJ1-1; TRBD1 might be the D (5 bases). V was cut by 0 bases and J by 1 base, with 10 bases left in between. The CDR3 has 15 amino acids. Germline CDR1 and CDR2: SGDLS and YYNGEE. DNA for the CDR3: TGTGCCAGCAGCGTAGGGGCAGGGTGGAACACTGAAGCTTTCTTT. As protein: CASSVGAGWNTEAFF.

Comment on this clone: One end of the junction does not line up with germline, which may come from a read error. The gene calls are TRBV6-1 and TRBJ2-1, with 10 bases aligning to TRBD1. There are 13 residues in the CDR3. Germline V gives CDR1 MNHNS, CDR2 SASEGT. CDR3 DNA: TGTGCCAGCAGCGAAGGACAGGGGGGTGAGCAGTTCTTC. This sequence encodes CASSEGQGGEQFF.

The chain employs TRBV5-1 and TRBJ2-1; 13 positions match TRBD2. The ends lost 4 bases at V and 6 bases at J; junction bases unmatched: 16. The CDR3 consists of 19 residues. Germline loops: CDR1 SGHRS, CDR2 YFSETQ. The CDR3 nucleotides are TGCGCCAGCAGCCTCCCCCCGGGACTAGCGGGGCTCCCTACCAATGAGCAGTTCTTC. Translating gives CASSLPPGLAGLPTNEQFF.

This CDR3 reads CASSSRSGENIQYF. CDR3 sequence (DNA): TGTGCCAGCAGCTCCCGGTCGGGGGAAAACATTCAGTACTTC. The rearrangement joins TRBV7-6 to TRBJ2-4, with D possibly matching TRBD2 (6 bases). Trimming took off 4 bases at V and 5 bases at J, with 12 bases between the two ends. Germline V gene data show CDR1 as SGHVS and CDR2 as FNYEAQ. The CDR3 is 14 amino acids.

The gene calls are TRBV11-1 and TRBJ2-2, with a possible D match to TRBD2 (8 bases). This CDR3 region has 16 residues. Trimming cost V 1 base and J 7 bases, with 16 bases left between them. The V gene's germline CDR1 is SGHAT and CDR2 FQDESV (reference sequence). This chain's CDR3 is CASSLVAGQIVGELFF. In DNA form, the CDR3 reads TGTGCCAGCAGCTTAGTAGCGGGACAGATCGTCGGGGAGCTGTTTTTT.

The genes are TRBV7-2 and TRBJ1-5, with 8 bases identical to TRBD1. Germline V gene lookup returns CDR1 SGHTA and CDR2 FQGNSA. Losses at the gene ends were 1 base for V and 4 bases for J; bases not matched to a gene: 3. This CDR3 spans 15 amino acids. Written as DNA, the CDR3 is TGTGCCAGCAGCTTAGACTGGACAGGGAATCAGCCCCAGCATTTT. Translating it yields CASSLDWTGNQPQHF.

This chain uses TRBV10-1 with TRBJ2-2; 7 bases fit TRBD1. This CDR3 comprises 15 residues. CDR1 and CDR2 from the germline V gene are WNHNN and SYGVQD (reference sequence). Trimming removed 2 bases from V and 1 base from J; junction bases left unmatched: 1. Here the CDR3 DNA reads TGCGCCAGCAGTGAGACAGGGGAGAACACCGGGGAGCTGTTTTTT. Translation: CASSETGENTGELFF.

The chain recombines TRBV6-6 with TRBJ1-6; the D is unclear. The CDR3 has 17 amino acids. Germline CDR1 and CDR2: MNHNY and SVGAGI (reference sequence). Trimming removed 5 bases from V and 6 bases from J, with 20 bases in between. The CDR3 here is CASSPGLLTSFNSPLHF. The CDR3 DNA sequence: TGTGCCAGCAGTCCCGGCCTTTTGACTAGCTTTAATTCACCCCTCCACTTT.

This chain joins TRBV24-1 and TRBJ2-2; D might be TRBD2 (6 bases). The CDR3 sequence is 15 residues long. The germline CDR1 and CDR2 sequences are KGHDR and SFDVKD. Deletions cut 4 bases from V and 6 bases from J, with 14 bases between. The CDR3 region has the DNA TGTGCCACCAGTGAGCGGGGCAGTCCGGCCGGGGAGCTGTTTTTT. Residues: CATSERGSPAGELFF.

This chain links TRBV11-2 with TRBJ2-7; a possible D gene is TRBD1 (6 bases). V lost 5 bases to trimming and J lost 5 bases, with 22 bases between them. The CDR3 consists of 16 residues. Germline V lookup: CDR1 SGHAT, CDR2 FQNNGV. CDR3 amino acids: CASSTPGHPVGHEQYF. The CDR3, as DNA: TGTGCCAGCAGCACACCGGGACACCCCGTGGGCCACGAGCAGTACTTC.

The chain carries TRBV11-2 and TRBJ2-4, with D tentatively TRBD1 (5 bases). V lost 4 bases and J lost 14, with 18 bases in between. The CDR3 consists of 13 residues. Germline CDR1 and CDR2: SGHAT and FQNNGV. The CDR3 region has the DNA TGTGCCAGCAGCTCTCCAGAGGTTAGGGGCGAGTACTTC. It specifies CASSSPEVRGEYF.

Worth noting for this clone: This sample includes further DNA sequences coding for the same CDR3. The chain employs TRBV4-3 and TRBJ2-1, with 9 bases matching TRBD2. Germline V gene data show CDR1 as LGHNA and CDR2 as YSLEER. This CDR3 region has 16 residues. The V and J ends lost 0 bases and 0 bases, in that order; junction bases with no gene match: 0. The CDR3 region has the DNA TGCGCCAGCAGCCAAGATAGCGGGGGCTCCTACAATGAGCAGTTCTTC. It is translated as CASSQDSGGSYNEQFF.

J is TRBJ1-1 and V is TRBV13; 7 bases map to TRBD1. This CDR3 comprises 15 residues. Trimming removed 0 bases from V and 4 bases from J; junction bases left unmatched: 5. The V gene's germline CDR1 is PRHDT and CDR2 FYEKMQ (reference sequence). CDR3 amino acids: CASSLGQGVGTEAFF. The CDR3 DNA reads TGTGCCAGCAGCTTAGGTCAGGGGGTTGGCACTGAAGCTTTCTTT.

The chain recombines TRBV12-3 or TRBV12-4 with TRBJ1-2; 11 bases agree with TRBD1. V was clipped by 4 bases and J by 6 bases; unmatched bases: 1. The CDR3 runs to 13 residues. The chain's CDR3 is CASSSDRGHGYTF. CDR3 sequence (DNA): TGTGCCAGCAGTTCGGACAGGGGGCATGGCTACACCTTC.

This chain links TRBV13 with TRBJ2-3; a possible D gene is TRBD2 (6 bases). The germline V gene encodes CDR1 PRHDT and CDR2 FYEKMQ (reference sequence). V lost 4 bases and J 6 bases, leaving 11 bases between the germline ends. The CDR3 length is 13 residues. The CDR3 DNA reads TGTGCCAGCAGCTCCGGGACTCTGGATACGCAGTATTTT. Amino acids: CASSSGTLDTQYF.

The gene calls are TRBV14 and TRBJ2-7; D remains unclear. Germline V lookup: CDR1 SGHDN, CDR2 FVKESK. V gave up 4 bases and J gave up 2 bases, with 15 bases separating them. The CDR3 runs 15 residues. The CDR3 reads CASSLSPRSPYEQYF. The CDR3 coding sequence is TGTGCCAGCAGCCTTTCCCCCAGGTCCCCCTACGAGCAGTACTTC.